The 10 T cell receptor beta chains below were found in one sample sequenced in a study of CD8 T cells in Susac syndrome. After extraction with the RNeasy kit, roughly 0.45 to 1 ug of the RNA was reverse transcribed using random hexamers. TCRdb itself ran the immunoSEQ multiplex PCR reads through MiXCR, one entry per CDR3 protein. The sample has almost 450,000 distinct CDR3 sequences; 85% are singletons. Source material: CD8+ T cells from PBMCs. These receptors originate from a human donor with multiple sclerosis.

This clonotype came up a few times. The chain employs TRBV5-1 and TRBJ2-7, with D possibly being TRBD2 (5 bases). CDR1 and CDR2 from the germline V gene are SGHRS and YFSETQ. Trimming removed 4 bases from V and 0 bases from J, with 17 bases in between. The length of the CDR3 is 16 residues. CDR3 bases: TGCGCCAGCAGCCTTCATGAGGGTAGAAGCTCCTACGAGCAGTACTTC. This encodes CASSLHEGRSSYEQYF.

V usage is TRBV27 and J usage is TRBJ2-7; D is possibly TRBD2 (5 bases). The germline V gene has CDR1 MNHEY and CDR2 SMNVEV (reference sequence). This CDR3 is built from 14 residues. Trimming shortened V by 6 bases and J by 8 bases, and 20 bases separated the two germline ends. CDR3 nucleotide sequence: TGTGCCAGCAGCCCCGGCGAGGGTCCTACGAAGCAGTACTTC. Translated, it gives CASSPGEGPTKQYF.

The J gene is TRBJ1-5, the V gene TRBV5-1; D gene uncertain. The CDR3 length is 16 residues. The germline V gene has CDR1 SGHRS and CDR2 YFSETQ. V lost 4 bases to trimming and J lost 7 bases, with 21 bases between them. CDR3 amino acids: CASSHPGVPPKQPQHF. CDR3 in DNA: TGCGCCAGCAGCCACCCCGGTGTCCCCCCAAAGCAGCCCCAGCATTTT.

The rearrangement joins TRBV7-9 to TRBJ2-7, with D unresolved. In germline, CDR1 is SEHNR, CDR2 FQNEAQ (reference sequence). This CDR3 region has 14 residues. Between the trimmed V and J ends, which lost 0 bases and 2 bases, there was a span of 8 bases. CDR3: CASSLALHPYEQYF. In DNA form, the CDR3 reads TGTGCCAGCAGCTTAGCCTTACACCCCTACGAGCAGTACTTC.

The chain has TRBV5-4 and TRBJ1-2, with 7 bases lining up with TRBD1. Germline CDR1 and CDR2: SGHNT and YYREEE (reference sequence). This CDR3 region has 14 residues. The V segment lost 2 bases and the J segment 4 bases; nucleotides outside the gene matches: 5. The CDR3 DNA sequence: TGTGCCAGCAGCTTCAGGGGGGCGGGCTATGGCTACACCTTC. Encoded protein: CASSFRGAGYGYTF. Looking up the rest from reference TRBV5-4 and TRBJ1-2 gives the full variable domain: ETGVTQSPTHLIKTRGQQVTLRCSSQSGHNTVSWYQQALGQGPQFIFQYYREEENGRGNFPPRFSGLQFPNYSSELNVNALELDDSALYLCASSFRGAGYGYTFGSGTRLTVV.

J is TRBJ1-2 and V is TRBV14; unclear D gene. CDR1 and CDR2 (germline): SGHDN, FVKESK. The CDR3 consists of 14 residues. V was shortened by 0 bases and J by 4 bases, with 9 bases between the two germline ends. In DNA form, the CDR3 reads TGTGCCAGCAGCCAAGACTCAAGTGCCTATGGCTACACCTTC. This gives the protein CASSQDSSAYGYTF.

The gene calls are TRBV20-1 and TRBJ2-7, with D uncertain. Germline CDR1 reads DFQATT; CDR2 reads SNEGSKA (reference sequence). The CDR3 is 13 residues long. Trimming removed 6 bases from V and 4 bases from J, with 16 bases in between. The CDR3 loop reads CSANRLDEYEQYF. The CDR3 nucleotides are TGCAGTGCCAACCGACTGGACGAATACGAGCAGTACTTC.

A few counts support this clonotype. The chain couples TRBV7-9 to TRBJ2-7; D might be TRBD1 (5 bases). CDR3 length equals 15 residues. Germline V gives CDR1 SEHNR, CDR2 FQNEAQ (reference sequence). V lost 5 bases to trimming and J lost 3 bases, with 17 bases between them. The CDR3 is CASSATSGAGYEQYF. DNA for the CDR3: TGTGCCAGCAGCGCCACTTCTGGGGCAGGCTACGAGCAGTACTTC.

V and J are TRBV6-1 and TRBJ2-1, with a tentative D call TRBD2 (6 bases). The ends were cut back, 2 bases at V and 6 bases at J, with 11 bases in the middle. This CDR3 region has 14 residues. Germline-derived CDR1 and CDR2 are MNHNS and SASEGT. CDR3 coding DNA: TGTGCCAGCAGTGAATGGTTGGGGGGCAATGAGCAGTTCTTC. This codes for CASSEWLGGNEQFF.

A single count supports this clonotype. The J gene is TRBJ2-7, the V gene TRBV3-1, with 7 bases matching TRBD2. Germline loops: CDR1 LGHDT, CDR2 YNNKEL (reference sequence). After removal of 0 bases from V and 6 bases from J, the junction contained 11 bases not matched to a gene. The CDR3 runs 16 residues. The CDR3 region is CASSQDVSGKTSEQYF. CDR3 nucleotide sequence: TGTGCCAGCAGCCAAGATGTGAGCGGGAAGACAAGCGAGCAGTACTTC.